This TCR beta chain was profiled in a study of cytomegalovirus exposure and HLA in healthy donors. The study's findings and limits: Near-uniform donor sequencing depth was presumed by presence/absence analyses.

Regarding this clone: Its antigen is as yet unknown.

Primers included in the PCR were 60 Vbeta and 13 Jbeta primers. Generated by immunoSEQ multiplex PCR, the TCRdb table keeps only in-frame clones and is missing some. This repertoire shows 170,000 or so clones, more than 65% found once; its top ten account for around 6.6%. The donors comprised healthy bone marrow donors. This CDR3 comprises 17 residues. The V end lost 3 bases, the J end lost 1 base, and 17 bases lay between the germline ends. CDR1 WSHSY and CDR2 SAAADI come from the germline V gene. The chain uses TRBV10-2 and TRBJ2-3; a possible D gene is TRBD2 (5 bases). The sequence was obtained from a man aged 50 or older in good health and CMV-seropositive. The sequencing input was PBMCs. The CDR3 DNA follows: TGCGCCAGCAGTGAAGGCTCCGGGGTTATGGGCACAGATACGCAGTATTTT. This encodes CASSEGSGVMGTDTQYF.